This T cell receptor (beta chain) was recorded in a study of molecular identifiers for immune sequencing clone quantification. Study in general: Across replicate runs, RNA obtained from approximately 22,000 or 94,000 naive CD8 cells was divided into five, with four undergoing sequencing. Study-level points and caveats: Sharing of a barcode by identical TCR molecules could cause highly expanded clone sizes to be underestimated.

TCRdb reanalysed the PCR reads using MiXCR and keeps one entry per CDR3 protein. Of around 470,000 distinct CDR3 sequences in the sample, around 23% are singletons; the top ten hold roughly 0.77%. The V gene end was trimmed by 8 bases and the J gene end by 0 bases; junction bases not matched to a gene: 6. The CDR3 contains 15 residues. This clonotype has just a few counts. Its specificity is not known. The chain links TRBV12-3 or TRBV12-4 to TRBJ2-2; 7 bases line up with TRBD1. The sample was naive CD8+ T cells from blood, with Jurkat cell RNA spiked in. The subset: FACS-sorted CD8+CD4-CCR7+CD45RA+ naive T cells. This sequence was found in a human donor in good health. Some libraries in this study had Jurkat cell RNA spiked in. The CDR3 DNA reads TGTGCCAGCGATACAGGGGCCGCGAACACCGGGGAGCTGTTTTTT. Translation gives CASDTGAANTGELFF.